This T cell receptor (beta chain) was found in a study of neurological immune-mediated disorders. Study overall: The approximately 34 patients with multiple sclerosis comprised about 30 relapsing-remitting cases and 3 secondary progressive cases. Study results and limitations: A possible signature appeared as one related-CDR3 cluster, in which phylogenetic grouping placed the repertoires of 18 of 34 multiple sclerosis patients. Subjects shared no identical expanded-clone CDR3 amino acid sequences, suggesting private TCR-beta repertoires in all groups.

This clonotype was observed at least ten times. The antigen remains unidentified. Per the germline V gene, CDR1 is LGHDT and CDR2 is YNNKEL (reference sequence). The CDR3 is 13 amino acids. V trimming: 6 bases; J trimming: 7 bases; junction bases outside the gene matches: 4. The unsorted libraries were generated from a total of 2 million PBMCs, which had been stored in RNAlater at -80 C. TCRdb re-analysed the 5' RACE reads in MiXCR, keeping a single row per CDR3 protein. The sample yields about 19,000 distinct CDR3 sequences, approximately 2.5% seen once. The sequenced material came from PBMCs. The TCR was taken from a woman between 18 and 29 years old with multiple sclerosis. The chain uses TRBV3-1 and TRBJ1-2, with 11 nucleotides matching TRBD1. The chain's CDR3 is CASRHGTGGGYTF. In DNA form, the CDR3 reads TGTGCCAGCAGGCACGGGACAGGGGGTGGCTACACCTTC.